This T cell receptor (beta chain) was recorded in a study of blood T cell repertoires in COVID-19. The V gene's germline CDR1 is SEHNR and CDR2 FQNEAQ (reference sequence). There are 16 residues in the CDR3. V shed 5 bases and J 8 bases; nucleotides not matched to a gene: 14. Authors' methods: Amplification of reference gene primers provided the estimated nucleated cell counts. Some clones are missing from TCRdb's copy, which holds only in-frame ones; the method was immunoSEQ multiplex PCR. V, J and clone size are taken as reported in that table, and D and trimming were inferred from the DNA itself. The table lists roughly 200,000 clones, around 91% of them singletons.

Sample: peripheral blood. The source is a man aged 50 or older with acute or convalescent COVID-19. The J gene is TRBJ2-1, the V gene TRBV7-9; 8 positions match TRBD2. The CDR3 loop reads CASSKGRGVRPDEQFF. The DNA of the CDR3 is TGTGCCAGCAGCAAGGGGCGGGGGGTACGTCCGGATGAGCAGTTCTTC.